This T cell receptor (beta chain) was sequenced in a study of T cells in Graves' hyperthyroidism and ophthalmopathy (dated by TCRdb to between 2017 and 2020). Describing the broader study: Peripheral blood was collected at initial diagnosis, before any treatment. To identify distinguishing TCR V-J signatures, a discovery cohort of some 99 patients was used, comprising some 45 with Graves' ophthalmopathy and around 60 with stable Graves' hyperthyroidism. Prospective prediction of ophthalmopathy was tested in an independent validation cohort of some 20 hyperthyroidism patients and 17 patients who later progressed to ophthalmopathy. The 100 or so discovery patients were divided at random into training and test sets in a 7:3 ratio. Thyroid tissue and blood T-cell repertoires from about six Graves' hyperthyroidism patients were also compared in the study. After sampling, hyperthyroidism patients received methimazole starting at 30 mg daily, and ophthalmopathy patients received high-dose intravenous methylprednisolone. The paper describes TCR Vbeta CDR3 sequencing of 120 to 150 peripheral blood samples, made up of 43 ophthalmopathy patients, around 78 hyperthyroidism patients and 17 progressor patients. Here is what the overall study found, with its caveats: Most expanded thyroid clonotypes (frequency above 0.001) were also found in blood, which suggests that blood repertoires may mirror thyroid immune responses. A model built on a 13 V-J signature distinguished ophthalmopathy from stable hyperthyroidism, reaching 85% to 90% sensitivity and approximately 83% specificity in cross-validation and 80%/75% in testing. Sample size was not statistically predetermined, and blinding of investigators to group allocation was not performed. In validation, the model predicted progression to ophthalmopathy with just under 71% sensitivity and around 72% specificity, a median of about 6.7 months before onset.

Stable Graves' hyperthyroidism was defined as the absence of progression to ophthalmopathy over 18 months of follow-up. Hyperthyroidism patients were newly diagnosed, with disease duration under 2 months, and aged 18 to 65 years. Any patient with an uncontrolled infection, another autoimmune disease, pregnancy or lactation was excluded. Clinical symptoms, serum thyroxine and TRAb, thyroid ultrasound, and orbital computed tomography formed the basis for the diagnoses. Ficoll-Paque density gradient centrifugation was used to isolate PBMCs from 8.5 to 10 ml of fresh peripheral blood. Total RNA was extracted using Trizol reagent, and RNA quality was assessed on an Agilent 2100 Bioanalyzer. This clonotype was recorded at least ten times. The clone's antigen remains unknown. Base qualities are missing; no much larger clone stands one base away. In the germline V gene, CDR1 corresponds to KGHSH and CDR2 to LQKENI. V was cut back by 3 bases and J by 1 base, leaving a gap of 6 bases between them. The CDR3 runs 14 amino acids, cysteine and phenylalanine included. CDR3 DNA only is kept here, 42 bases in frame from base 1.

Amplification of TCR beta CDR3 regions was carried out from RNA transcripts. For the first round of RT-PCR on the TCR CDR3, the HTBI primer set was used together with the Qiagen OneStep RT-PCR kit. Libraries were constructed in a second round of multiplex PCR, after which size selection and purification were carried out. Sequencing of the libraries was done on an Illumina HiSeq2000 using paired-end 100 bp reads. On the study's bioinformatics: SOAPnuke was used to process the raw data, with reads discarded if the reads contained adapters or uncalled bases, had a mean Phred below 15, or lacked an exact constant-primer or identifier match. COPE v1.2.5 was used to merge high-quality paired reads, and clonotypes were defined as unique nucleotide sequences. MiTCR v1.1 was used to align clonotypes to the IMGT TRBV, TRBD and TRBJ reference segments. The analysis included only V-J combinations with a frequency above 0.0001, which together covered 99.2% of the repertoires. A TCS score was defined as the ratio between F50 (clonal expansion) and ExV (chaos), using BLOSUM62-based TCRdist between CDR3 peptides within each V-J. Welch's t-statistics and random forest reduced 514 V-J features to 10 to 15, which were used in a naive Bayes classifier (R e1071). Starting from the raw public reads, TCRdb applied fastp trimming at Q25, assembled clones with MiXCR and retained in-frame beta chains. CDR3 protein duplicates are merged, each entry listing the most common genes and DNA. These V and J calls derive from TCRdb rather than the authors' analysis. This sample is represented by roughly 750,000 distinct CDR3 sequences; 16% of them were singletons. The ten largest clones represent around 8% of the sample.

The chain employs TRBV18 and TRBJ1-4; perhaps TRBD1 is the D gene, with 6 bases matching. Input material: blood. The TCR sequence derives from a young man with Graves' hyperthyroidism. The CDR3 region: CASSPRGTNEKLFF. DNA sequence: TGTGCCAGCTCACCCAGGGGAACTAATGAAAAACTGTTTTTT.